A selection of T cell receptor beta chains follows, all from one sample in a study of T cell repertoires in cytomegalovirus infection. TCRdb independently ran MiXCR on the reads; one entry per CDR3 protein. The sample has roughly 500,000 distinct CDR3 sequences, approximately 16% seen once; the top ten hold more than 20%. The source material was CD8+ T cells from PBMCs. The receptors were sampled from a human donor in good health (CMV status not recorded). Some clones in this sample may be carry-over from other donors' samples. CDR3s include the opening cysteine and the closing phenylalanine or tryptophan. The order of the fields is clone size, V gene, J gene, D gene, CDR3 protein, CDR3 DNA. The D gene is left open where the match is weak. Size is omitted from some rows. Given values are once, few, many or a class for expanded clones.

>many|TRBV28|TRBJ2-3|TRBD2
CASSSPGLAFTDTQYF
TGTGCCAGCAGTTCACCGGGACTAGCCTTCACAGATACGCAGTATTTT
>many|TRBV7-9|TRBJ2-7|NA
CASSPTVYEQYF
TGTGCCAGCAGTCCAACCGTTTACGAGCAGTACTTC
>many|TRBV7-9|TRBJ2-1|TRBD2
CASSLGSGGEQFF
TGTGCCAGCAGCTTAGGTTCCGGGGGGGAGCAGTTCTTC
>many|TRBV6-2/TRBV6-3|TRBJ2-1|NA
CASSYLEGPLHEQFF
TGTGCCAGCAGTTACCTGGAGGGCCCCTTACATGAGCAGTTCTTC
>NA|TRBV5-1|TRBJ2-1|NA
CASSFVSTAEQFF
TGCGCCAGCAGCTTTGTTAGCACAGCCGAGCAGTTCTTC
>NA|TRBV10-3|TRBJ2-7|NA
CAINPGPDSYEQYF
TGTGCCATCAATCCGGGCCCTGACTCCTACGAGCAGTACTTC
>few|TRBV2|TRBJ1-4|NA
CASRLTVEKLFF
TGTGCCAGCAGGTTGACAGTTGAAAAACTGTTTTTT
>many|TRBV12-5|TRBJ2-1|NA
CASAVRDEMNNEQFF
TGTGCTAGTGCCGTCCGGGACGAAATGAACAATGAGCAGTTCTTC
>few|TRBV13|TRBJ1-1|TRBD1
CASSLPTGRAEAFF
TGTGCCAGCAGCCTCCCGACAGGGAGGGCTGAAGCTTTCTTT
>many|TRBV7-2|TRBJ2-1|NA
CASSLTTGTSYNEQFF
TGTGCCAGCAGCCTTACTACAGGTACCTCCTACAATGAGCAGTTCTTC
>many|TRBV7-6|TRBJ2-2|TRBD1
CASSTWDRATGELFF
TGTGCCAGCAGCACCTGGGACAGGGCCACCGGGGAGCTGTTTTTT
>many|TRBV14|TRBJ1-3|NA
CASSHYVRDILSSGNTIYF
TGTGCCAGCAGCCACTACGTCCGGGACATCCTCTCCTCTGGAAACACCATATATTTT
>NA|TRBV12-5|TRBJ2-3|NA
CASGPSDTQYF
TGTGCTAGTGGTCCTTCAGATACGCAGTATTTT
>NA|TRBV9|TRBJ2-1|NA
CASSLGEGTCNEQFF
TGTGCCAGCAGCTTAGGAGAAGGTACCTGCAATGAGCAGTTCTTC
>many|TRBV7-9|TRBJ2-1|NA
CASSRDRTYNEQFF
TGTGCCAGCAGCCGAGACAGGACCTACAATGAGCAGTTCTTC
>few|TRBV6-4|TRBJ2-1|NA
CATSPGLFLSTYNEQFF
TGTGCCACCTCCCCCGGACTATTCCTCTCTACCTACAATGAGCAGTTCTTC
>NA|TRBV4-1|TRBJ1-1|NA
CASHHGPKSTEAFF
TGCGCCAGCCATCATGGACCCAAGTCCACTGAAGCTTTCTTT
>many|TRBV27|TRBJ2-2|TRBD1
CASRDRTGGYTGELFF
TGTGCCAGCAGAGATCGAACAGGGGGCTACACCGGGGAGCTGTTTTTT
>NA|TRBV30|TRBJ1-2|NA
CAWELQENYGYTF
TGTGCCTGGGAGTTACAGGAGAACTATGGCTACACCTTC
>many|TRBV7-3|TRBJ2-2|TRBD1
CASSQDRGEYTGELFF
TGTGCCAGCAGTCAAGACAGGGGCGAGTACACCGGGGAGCTGTTTTTT
>few|TRBV10-3|TRBJ1-5|NA
CAISPGREDNQPQHF
TGTGCCATCAGCCCGGGCAGGGAGGACAATCAGCCCCAGCATTTT
>many|TRBV12-3/TRBV12-4|TRBJ1-1|NA
CASSFGASDTEAFF
TGTGCCAGCAGTTTCGGCGCTTCGGACACTGAAGCTTTCTTT
>NA|TRBV3-1|TRBJ2-1|NA
CASSQDLRRRERREQFF
TGTGCCAGCAGCCAGGACCTTCGGAGGAGGGAGAGAAGAGAGCAGTTCTTC
>NA|TRBV2|TRBJ2-7|TRBD2
CASSTTGTSGLYEQYF
TGTGCCAGCAGCACGACCGGGACTAGCGGGCTGTACGAGCAGTACTTC
>few|TRBV19|TRBJ2-1|NA
CASSIEGSSYNEQFF
TGTGCCAGTAGTATAGAGGGCAGCTCCTACAATGAGCAGTTCTTC
>few|TRBV9|TRBJ2-5|NA
CASSVGGGLLETQYF
TGTGCCAGCAGCGTAGGAGGGGGGCTGCTGGAGACCCAGTACTTC
>many|TRBV11-2|TRBJ1-2|NA
CASSFGVEGGGYGYTF
TGTGCCAGCAGCTTCGGTGTGGAAGGAGGGGGCTATGGCTACACCTTC
>many|TRBV7-9|TRBJ2-5|NA
CASREDNQETQYF
TGTGCCAGCAGGGAGGACAACCAAGAGACCCAGTACTTC
>NA|TRBV5-1|TRBJ2-7|NA
CASSLRGHGGYEQYF
TGCGCCAGCAGCTTGCGGGGGCACGGGGGCTACGAGCAGTACTTC
>NA|TRBV14|TRBJ1-3|TRBD1
CASSTRGGTGNTIYF
TGTGCCAGCAGCACCCGAGGGGGCACTGGAAACACCATATATTTT
>few|TRBV19|TRBJ1-2|TRBD1
CASTMGQALRNYGYTF
TGTGCCAGTACCATGGGACAGGCCCTCCGTAACTATGGCTACACCTTC
>few|TRBV27|TRBJ2-1|NA
CASSLIRSNEQFF
TGTGCCAGCAGTTTAATTCGGAGCAATGAGCAGTTCTTC
>many|TRBV11-2|TRBJ2-1|NA
CASSLGGWRDIHEQFF
TGTGCCAGCAGCTTAGGGGGCTGGCGGGACATCCATGAGCAGTTCTTC
>many|TRBV7-6|TRBJ2-3|TRBD2
CASSSPGGAVRTDTQYF
TGTGCCAGCAGCTCCCCGGGGGGTGCGGTGCGGACAGATACGCAGTATTTT
>NA|TRBV7-3|TRBJ1-1|TRBD1
CASSGTGGDTEAFF
TGTGCCAGCAGCGGGACAGGAGGAGACACTGAAGCTTTCTTT
>NA|TRBV27|TRBJ2-1|TRBD2
CASSFGRAIYNEQFF
TGTGCCAGCAGTTTCGGGAGGGCCATTTACAATGAGCAGTTCTTC
>NA|TRBV19|TRBJ1-4|NA
CASTGRPPTNEKLFF
TGTGCCAGTACTGGCCGACCTCCAACTAATGAAAAACTGTTTTTT
>many|TRBV7-2|TRBJ1-6|NA
CASSAPGRIYNSPLHF
TGTGCCAGCAGCGCCCCTGGACGGATCTATAATTCACCCCTCCACTTT
>many|TRBV7-8|TRBJ1-2|NA
CASSSLGGRSYGYTF
TGTGCCAGCAGCTCCCTCGGGGGCAGATCCTATGGCTACACCTTC
>few|TRBV4-1|TRBJ1-1|NA
CASSQDWGNTEAFF
TGCGCCAGCAGCCAAGATTGGGGGAACACTGAAGCTTTCTTT
>few|TRBV20-1|TRBJ2-3|NA
CSARGGWERIDTQYF
TGCAGTGCTAGAGGGGGGTGGGAGAGAATAGATACGCAGTATTTT
>many|TRBV11-3|TRBJ2-1|TRBD2
CASSLYRAGGLDNEQFF
TGTGCCAGCAGCTTGTATCGAGCGGGGGGGTTAGACAATGAGCAGTTCTTC
>many|TRBV7-2|TRBJ2-7|NA
CASSYYRDFKEQYF
TGTGCCAGCAGCTACTACCGGGACTTTAAGGAGCAGTACTTC
>few|TRBV19|TRBJ1-5|NA
CASSIDREGYSNQPQHF
TGTGCCAGTAGTATAGATCGAGAAGGCTATAGCAATCAGCCCCAGCATTTT